A selection of T cell receptor beta chains follows, all from one sample in a study of neurological immune-mediated disorders. In TCRdb, the 5' RACE reads were re-called with MiXCR into one record per CDR3 protein. The data show about 60,000 distinct CDR3 sequences, roughly 3.5% seen once. Sequenced material: PBMCs. All receptors come from an older woman with multiple sclerosis. The CDR3 runs from the conserved cysteine through the conserved F or W. D genes are given only for firm matches. Size is omitted from some rows. Given values are once, few, many or a class for expanded clones.

clone_size: many
v_call: TRBV10-3
d_call: -
cdr3_aa: CAISESRGGTAPNEQFF

clone_size: many
v_call: TRBV20-1
d_call: -
cdr3_aa: CSARGGFVFTDTQYF

clone_size: medium-sized
v_call: TRBV20-1
d_call: TRBD1
cdr3_aa: CSASPGTASGNTIYF

clone_size: many
v_call: TRBV20-1
d_call: -
cdr3_aa: CSARGPQLSQYF

clone_size: few
v_call: TRBV7-3
d_call: -
cdr3_aa: CASSLGRDYEQYF

clone_size: many
v_call: TRBV15
d_call: -
cdr3_aa: CATSRGRDDEQFF

clone_size: many
v_call: TRBV20-1
d_call: -
cdr3_aa: CSAGRTDGYTF

clone_size: many
v_call: TRBV7-9
d_call: -
cdr3_aa: CASSLSTPYEQYF

clone_size: many
v_call: TRBV29-1
d_call: TRBD1
cdr3_aa: CSVDRDRNTEAFF

clone_size: many
v_call: TRBV5-1
d_call: -
cdr3_aa: CASSLVSGRGADTQYF

clone_size: many
v_call: TRBV7-7
d_call: -
cdr3_aa: CASSSPGSTGELFF

clone_size: many
v_call: TRBV10-3
d_call: TRBD1
cdr3_aa: CAISAGTGLSGANVLTF

clone_size: many
v_call: TRBV24-1
d_call: TRBD1
cdr3_aa: CATSRSTGTGSGANVLTF

clone_size: many
v_call: TRBV7-9
d_call: TRBD1
cdr3_aa: CASSLGQGDYGYTF

clone_size: many
v_call: TRBV29-1
d_call: -
cdr3_aa: CSVGRARETQYF

clone_size: many
v_call: TRBV20-1
d_call: TRBD2
cdr3_aa: CSATGRAGTGELFF

clone_size: many
v_call: TRBV7-8
d_call: -
cdr3_aa: CASSPHLGSYEQYF

clone_size: many
v_call: TRBV7-8
d_call: -
cdr3_aa: CASTSRAGVGNNYGYTF

clone_size: many
v_call: TRBV7-3
d_call: TRBD1
cdr3_aa: CASSLEATGFYNEQFF

clone_size: many
v_call: TRBV12-3/TRBV12-4
d_call: -
cdr3_aa: CASSFFGGTGELFF

clone_size: many
v_call: TRBV29-1
d_call: -
cdr3_aa: CSVRDKDYEQYF

clone_size: many
v_call: TRBV5-1
d_call: -
cdr3_aa: CASSIRGYNEQFF

clone_size: many
v_call: TRBV5-4
d_call: -
cdr3_aa: CASSSDGTFLYGYTF

clone_size: many
v_call: TRBV5-1
d_call: -
cdr3_aa: CASSSEQGLSTEAFF

clone_size: many
v_call: TRBV29-1
d_call: -
cdr3_aa: CSVAKSRGGRGNTIYF

clone_size: many
v_call: TRBV7-3
d_call: TRBD1
cdr3_aa: CASSPWGQRHSYEQYF

clone_size: many
v_call: TRBV20-1
d_call: -
cdr3_aa: CSAIGGMSYEQYF

clone_size: many
v_call: TRBV9
d_call: -
cdr3_aa: CASSEDIRNSPLHF

clone_size: many
v_call: TRBV10-3
d_call: TRBD2
cdr3_aa: CAISESTLAAPYEQYF

clone_size: -
v_call: TRBV7-7
d_call: TRBD2
cdr3_aa: CASSVGLAGGETQYF

clone_size: many
v_call: TRBV7-6
d_call: TRBD1
cdr3_aa: CASSKDDRDTIPQHF

clone_size: many
v_call: TRBV20-1
d_call: TRBD2
cdr3_aa: CSARDGGGETQYF

clone_size: many
v_call: TRBV2
d_call: TRBD1
cdr3_aa: CASRWTGLLHGYTF

clone_size: many
v_call: TRBV28
d_call: TRBD2
cdr3_aa: CASSRLAGSSYEQYF

clone_size: many
v_call: TRBV9
d_call: -
cdr3_aa: CASSQNQGTTGTQYF

clone_size: many
v_call: TRBV20-1
d_call: -
cdr3_aa: CSARDSSLGSRGETQYF

clone_size: many
v_call: TRBV4-2
d_call: TRBD1
cdr3_aa: CASSQESGTGNEKLFF

clone_size: many
v_call: TRBV4-1
d_call: -
cdr3_aa: CASRQPGHPDNEQFF

clone_size: many
v_call: TRBV9
d_call: TRBD2
cdr3_aa: CASSAGLAGGGVETQYF

clone_size: many
v_call: TRBV5-1
d_call: TRBD2
cdr3_aa: CASSLGIAGEYNEQFF

clone_size: many
v_call: TRBV20-1
d_call: -
cdr3_aa: CSARSTQSAETQYF

clone_size: many
v_call: TRBV5-6
d_call: -
cdr3_aa: CASSGGTGGEQYF

clone_size: many
v_call: TRBV7-9
d_call: -
cdr3_aa: CASSLRRPSEAFF

clone_size: many
v_call: TRBV6-2/TRBV6-3
d_call: TRBD1
cdr3_aa: CATTPGQGSGGEQFF

clone_size: many
v_call: TRBV20-1
d_call: -
cdr3_aa: CSATSRDAQVYPQETQYF

clone_size: many
v_call: TRBV7-9
d_call: -
cdr3_aa: CASSSTTGLGAYEQYF

clone_size: many
v_call: TRBV4-3
d_call: TRBD1
cdr3_aa: CASSQDRGQREKLFF

clone_size: many
v_call: TRBV3-1
d_call: TRBD2
cdr3_aa: CASSPPWASGTETQYF